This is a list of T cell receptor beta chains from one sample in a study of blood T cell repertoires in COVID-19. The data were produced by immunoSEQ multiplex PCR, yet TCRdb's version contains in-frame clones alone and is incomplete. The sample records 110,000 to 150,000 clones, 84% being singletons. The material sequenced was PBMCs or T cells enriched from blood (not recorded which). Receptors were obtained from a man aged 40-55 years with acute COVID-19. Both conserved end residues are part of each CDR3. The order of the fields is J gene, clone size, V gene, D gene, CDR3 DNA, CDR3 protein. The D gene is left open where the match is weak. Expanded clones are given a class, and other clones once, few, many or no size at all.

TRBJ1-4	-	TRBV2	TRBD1	TGTGCCAGCAGTGGGTCCCGGGACAGGGGAGAAAAACTGTTTTTT	CASSGSRDRGEKLFF
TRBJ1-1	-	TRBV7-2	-	TGTGCCAGCAGCTTAGCGGGACTAGGATTGAACACTGAAGCTTTCTTT	CASSLAGLGLNTEAFF
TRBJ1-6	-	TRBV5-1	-	TGCGCCAGCAGCTTTGAGGCCACAGGGAATTCACCCCTCCACTTT	CASSFEATGNSPLHF
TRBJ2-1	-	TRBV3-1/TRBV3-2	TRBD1	TGTGCCAGCAGCCGGACCGGGACAGGGCTGTTCTTC	CASSRTGTGLFF
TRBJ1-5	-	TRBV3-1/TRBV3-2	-	TGTGCCAGCACTTGGGGCGGCCTTCAGCCCCAGCATTTT	CASTWGGLQPQHF
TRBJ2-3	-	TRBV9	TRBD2	TGTGCCAGCAGCCTTAGCGGGAGGGCCGCAGATACGCAGTATTTT	CASSLSGRAADTQYF
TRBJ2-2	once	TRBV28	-	TGTGCCAGCAGTGGGCCCGTGAACACCGGGGAGCTGTTTTTT	CASSGPVNTGELFF
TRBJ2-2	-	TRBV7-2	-	TGTGCCAGCAGCTTAGCGTCGTTCAGTAGACAGTCGAACACCGGGGAGCTGTTTTTT	CASSLASFSRQSNTGELFF
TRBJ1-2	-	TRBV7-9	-	TGTGCCAGCAGCCAAGAACAGGGTGAAGGCTACACCTTC	CASSQEQGEGYTF
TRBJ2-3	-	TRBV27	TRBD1	TGTGCCAGCGGGTTCACGGGACAGGGAACCAAACGGTATTTT	CASGFTGQGTKRYF
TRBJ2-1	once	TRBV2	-	TGTGCCAGCAGTGAAACGGTCAGGGTCAATGAGCAGTTCTTC	CASSETVRVNEQFF
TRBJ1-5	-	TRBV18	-	TGTGCCAGCTCACCCCGGACTGGTAGCAATCAGCCCCAGCATTTT	CASSPRTGSNQPQHF
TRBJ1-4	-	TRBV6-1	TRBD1	TGTGCCAGCAGTGAGGGGACAGGGGGCGAAAAACTGTTTTTT	CASSEGTGGEKLFF
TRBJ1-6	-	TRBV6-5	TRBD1	TGTGCCAGCAGTTACGGGGGGACAGGGGATAGACCCCTCCACTTT	CASSYGGTGDRPLHF
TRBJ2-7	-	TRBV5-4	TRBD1	TGTGCCAGCAGCCATGACAGGGGGCGAGATAACGAGCAGTACTTC	CASSHDRGRDNEQYF
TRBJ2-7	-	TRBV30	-	TGTGCCTGGTCACAGGGCTACGAGCAGTACTTC	CAWSQGYEQYF
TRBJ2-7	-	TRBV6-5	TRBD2	TGTGCCAGCAGCAAAGCGGGACCTTCCTACGAGCAGTACTTC	CASSKAGPSYEQYF
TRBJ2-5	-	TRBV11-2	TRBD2	TGTGCCAGCAGCTTACAAGGGACTAGCGTGCCGGGAGAGACCCAGTACTTC	CASSLQGTSVPGETQYF
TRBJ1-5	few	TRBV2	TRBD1	TGTGCCAGCAGTCCTAGGAGACAGGGATCGAAATTTCAGCCCCAGCATTTT	CASSPRRQGSKFQPQHF
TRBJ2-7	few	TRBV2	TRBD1	TGTGCCAGCATTTCCGGGACAGCCTCCTACGAGCAGTACTTC	CASISGTASYEQYF
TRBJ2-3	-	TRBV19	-	TGTGCCAGTAGTATTTGGCCCAGCACAGATACGCAGTATTTT	CASSIWPSTDTQYF
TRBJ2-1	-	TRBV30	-	TGTGCCTGGAGTGTTAAATCTCTAGGCGAGCAGTTCTTC	CAWSVKSLGEQFF
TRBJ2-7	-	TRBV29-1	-	TGCAGCGTTGAAGATCGGGTCAAGACCCCCTACGAGCAGTACTTC	CSVEDRVKTPYEQYF
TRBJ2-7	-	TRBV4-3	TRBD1	TGCGCCAGCAGCCCCGTGGCAGGGGGAGAGTACGAGCAGTACTTC	CASSPVAGGEYEQYF
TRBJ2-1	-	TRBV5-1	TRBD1	TGCGCCAGCAGCTTCTCGGGACAGGCAGAGCAGTTCTTC	CASSFSGQAEQFF
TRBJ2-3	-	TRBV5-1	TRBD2	TGCGCCAGCAGCTTGACTAGCGGGGGAACGTATACGCAGTATTTT	CASSLTSGGTYTQYF
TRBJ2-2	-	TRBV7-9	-	TGTGCCAGCATCTATATGATTTACGGGAACACCGGGGAGCTGTTTTTT	CASIYMIYGNTGELFF
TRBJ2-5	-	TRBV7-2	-	TGTGCCAGCAGCTTAGGGCAGGCGGAGACCCAGTACTTC	CASSLGQAETQYF
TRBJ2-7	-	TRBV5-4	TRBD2	TGTGCCAGCAGCTCCGGGGGGACTAGCGGGGGGCCCTACGAGCAGTACTTC	CASSSGGTSGGPYEQYF
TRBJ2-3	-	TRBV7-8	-	TGTGCCAGCGGTATCCTATTCGCGGGAACAGATACGCAGTATTTT	CASGILFAGTDTQYF
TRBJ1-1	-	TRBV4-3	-	TGCGCCAGCAGCCAGGTAGTTAACACTGAAGCTTTCTTT	CASSQVVNTEAFF
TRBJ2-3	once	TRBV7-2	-	TGTGCCAGCAGCTCGGGACTTGCTAGCACAGATACGCAGTATTTT	CASSSGLASTDTQYF
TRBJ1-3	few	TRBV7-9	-	TGTGCCAGCAGCGGTGGTATCCTTAGCTCTGGAAACACCATATATTTT	CASSGGILSSGNTIYF
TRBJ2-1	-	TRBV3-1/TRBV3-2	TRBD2	TGTGCCAGCAGCCACCGACCGGCCAGCGGGACCATCAATGAGCAGTTCTTC	CASSHRPASGTINEQFF
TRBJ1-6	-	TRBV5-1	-	TGCGCCAGCAGCTTGGGGGGCGAATCACCCCTCCACTTT	CASSLGGESPLHF
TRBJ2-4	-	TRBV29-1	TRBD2	TGCAGCGTTGAATGGGAGGGAAACATTCAGTACTTC	CSVEWEGNIQYF
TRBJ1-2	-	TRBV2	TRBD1	TGTGCCAGCAGTTCCGGGACAGGGAGACAAGATGGCTACACCTTC	CASSSGTGRQDGYTF
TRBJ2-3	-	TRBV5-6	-	TGTGCCAGCAGCTTGAACGTGGTGTCGGGGTTTGGAGATACGCAGTATTTT	CASSLNVVSGFGDTQYF
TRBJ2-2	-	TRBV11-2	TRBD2	TGTGCCAGCAGCTTAGGTTTAGCGGGAGGGCCCGGGAACACCGGGGAGCTGTTTTTT	CASSLGLAGGPGNTGELFF
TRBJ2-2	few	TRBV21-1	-	TGTGCCAGCATCAAACAGGGACCTACTAGCGGGGGGGCAGCCGGGGAGCTGTTTTTT	CASIKQGPTSGGAAGELFF
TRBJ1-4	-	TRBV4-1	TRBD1	TGCGCCAGCAGCCAGGCGACAGGGTCTAATGAAAAACTGTTTTTT	CASSQATGSNEKLFF
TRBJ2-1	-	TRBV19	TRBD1	TGTGCCAGTAGTATGTGGCAGGGGGAGAGTGAGCAGTTCTTC	CASSMWQGESEQFF
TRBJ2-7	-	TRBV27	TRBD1	TGTGCCAGCAGTTGGGGACAGGGCCCCTACGAGCAGTACTTC	CASSWGQGPYEQYF
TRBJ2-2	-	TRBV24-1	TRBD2	TGTGCCACCAGTGATTCGAGGTTCACTAGCGGGGGACTCGCGAACACCGGGGAGCTGTTTTTT	CATSDSRFTSGGLANTGELFF